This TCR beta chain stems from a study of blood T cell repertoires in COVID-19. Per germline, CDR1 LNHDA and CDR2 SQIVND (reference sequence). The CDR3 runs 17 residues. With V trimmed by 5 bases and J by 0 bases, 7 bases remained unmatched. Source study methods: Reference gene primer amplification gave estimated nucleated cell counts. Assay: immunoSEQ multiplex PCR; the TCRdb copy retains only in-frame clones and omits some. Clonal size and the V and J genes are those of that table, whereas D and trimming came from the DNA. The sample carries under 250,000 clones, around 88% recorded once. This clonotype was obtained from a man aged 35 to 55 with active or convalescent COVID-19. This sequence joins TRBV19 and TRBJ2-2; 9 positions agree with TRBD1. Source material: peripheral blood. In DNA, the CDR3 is TGTGCCAGTAGTGTGTCGGGACAGGGAACGAACACCGGGGAGCTGTTTTTT. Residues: CASSVSGQGTNTGELFF.